In this sample, the clone carrying this T cell receptor beta chain turned up a few times. Its antigen is currently unknown. These data belong to a study of beta chain features in type 1 diabetes. The study reverse transcribed the entire isolated RNA, so it sequenced expressed TCRB transcripts. There were about 3.6 million reads on average in the naive, central memory and regulatory T cell samples. The protocol was immunoSEQ multiplex PCR, while the TCRdb copy is restricted to in-frame clones and leaves out a portion. The table includes more than 300,000 clones, roughly an eighth detected once. Points from the study as a whole: Cells that show high TCR expression could be over-represented by cDNA sequencing. Shortening of TCRB CDR3s, moderate but significant, appeared in all four CD4+ subsets of Type 1 diabetes patients. Patients' naive, central memory and regulatory TCRB repertoires appeared more alike than those of healthy donors. Insertions were fewer and deletions more numerous at VDJ junctions in type 1 diabetes patients.

The CDR3 sequence is 13 residues long. The germline V gene encodes CDR1 SQVTM and CDR2 ANQGSEA. The V end was cut by 7 bases, the J end by 0 bases, with 10 bases between. The specimen was naive CD4+ T cells from blood. This receptor was identified in a woman aged 18-35 years with type 1 diabetes. This rearrangement joins TRBV29-1 to TRBJ2-1, with a tentative D call TRBD2 (5 bases). Here the CDR3 DNA reads TGCAGCGAACGGGCGGGCTCCTACAATGAGCAGTTCTTC. It specifies CSERAGSYNEQFF.